This T cell receptor (beta chain) comes out of a study of glioma-infiltrating T cells. The wider study: Low-grade gliomas were grade II; glioblastomas were grade IV at initial diagnosis. Target coverage was about 4.5- to 11-fold for 850,000 to 1,000,000 blood T cells. Study outcomes and limitations: A blood CDR3 motif signature was depleted in highly divergent patients. Gliomas, especially low-grade, showed above-expected tissue-blood divergence; non-neoplastic patients showed below.

Using RNA template, CDR3s of TCR alpha and beta were amplified with iRepertoire arm-PCR. One entry per CDR3 protein, called by TCRdb with MiXCR from the multiplex PCR reads. The sample records approximately 400,000 distinct CDR3 sequences, less than 50% being singletons. This clonotype was seen more than once but under ten times. Its antigen is not known. Sequencing was performed on glioma tissue, nonneoplastic brain tissue, or PBMCs (not recorded which). This TCR was recovered from a human donor with low-grade glioma or glioblastoma, undergoing nonglioma brain surgery, or in good health (not recorded which).

CDR3 sequence: CASRLTVILGEQYF. In DNA form, the CDR3 reads TGTGCCAGCCGACTGACAGTTATCTTGGGCGAGCAGTACTTC. The V and J genes are TRBV6-1 and TRBJ2-7, with D possibly TRBD1 on 5 matching bases. This CDR3 is built from 14 residues. Germline CDR1 reads MNHNS; CDR2 reads SASEGT. V was pared by 8 bases and J by 6 bases, with 20 bases between.